This is a list of T cell receptor beta chains from one sample in a study of PD-1 blockade in classical Hodgkin lymphoma. Libraries were prepared by immunoSEQ multiplex PCR; TCRdb keeps only in-frame clonotypes and omits some of them. The table includes some 100,000 clones, 92% detected once. Sequencing was performed on peripheral blood mononuclear cells (PBMCs), taken at baseline. The source of these receptors is a human donor with classical Hodgkin lymphoma. Each CDR3 is given with its conserved first and last residue. A D gene is named only where the DNA matches it firmly. Not all rows give a size; the values are once, few, many and, for expanded clones, a class.

CDR3 DNA | CDR3 protein | V gene | D gene | clone size | J gene
TGTGCCAGCAGTTCTCCGAGGGGGATGAACACTGAAGCTTTCTTT | CASSSPRGMNTEAFF | TRBV28 | - | - | TRBJ1-1
TGTGCCACCAGCACAGGGACAGGGGGATACGAGCAGTACTTC | CATSTGTGGYEQYF | TRBV15 | TRBD1 | - | TRBJ2-7
TGTGCCAGCAGTTTAGGCCCAGGGGCCGGTCAGCCCCAGCATTTT | CASSLGPGAGQPQHF | TRBV27 | - | - | TRBJ1-5
TGTGCCAGCAGCTCCTCACAGGGGTCGTTATACAATGAGCAGTTCTTC | CASSSSQGSLYNEQFF | TRBV7-2 | TRBD1 | once | TRBJ2-1
TGTGCCAGCAGACTTAACTATAGGGAAGAGCAGTACTTC | CASRLNYREEQYF | TRBV6-5 | - | once | TRBJ2-7
TGTGCCAGCAGCTTGGGCAGACAGAGGAATGAAAAACTGTTTTTT | CASSLGRQRNEKLFF | TRBV5-6 | - | - | TRBJ1-4
TGCGCCAGCAGCCAAGTCGATGAGCAGTTCTTC | CASSQVDEQFF | TRBV4-1 | - | - | TRBJ2-1
TGCGCCAGCAGAAACCCCCCGTCCTACGAGCAGTACTTC | CASRNPPSYEQYF | TRBV5-1 | - | - | TRBJ2-7
TGTGCCAGCAGTCCCACAGGGCCGCTGAAACGTCCTTTCTTT | CASSPTGPLKRPFF | TRBV6-5 | - | once | TRBJ1-1
TGTGCCAGCAGCTTAAGGGACTTTGAAGCTTTCTTT | CASSLRDFEAFF | TRBV5-6 | - | - | TRBJ1-1
TGTGCCAGCAGTGAATATGGGCTAGGTCCCGGGGAGCTGTTTTTT | CASSEYGLGPGELFF | TRBV25-1 | - | - | TRBJ2-2
TGCAGCGTCATAAGGGGGCCGAACACTGAAGCTTTCTTT | CSVIRGPNTEAFF | TRBV29-1 | TRBD1 | - | TRBJ1-1
TGTGCCAGCAGGGCTAGCCAAGAGACCCAGTACTTC | CASRASQETQYF | TRBV28 | - | - | TRBJ2-5
TGTGCCAGCAGCTTAGCGAGGACTAGCGGGAGCTCCTACGAGCAGTACTTC | CASSLARTSGSSYEQYF | TRBV7-8 | TRBD2 | few | TRBJ2-7
TGTGCCAGCAGCTTAGGCCGACTAGCGGGAGGATCAGATACGCAGTATTTT | CASSLGRLAGGSDTQYF | TRBV13 | TRBD2 | - | TRBJ2-3
TGTGCCTACGCACAGGGGGTCTATGGCTACACCTTC | CAYAQGVYGYTF | TRBV30 | TRBD1 | - | TRBJ1-2
TGTGCCAGCTCAGTAACTCTAGCGGGAGGTTACAATGAGCAGTTCTTC | CASSVTLAGGYNEQFF | TRBV18 | TRBD2 | - | TRBJ2-1
TGTGCCAGTACCGTCCCCGGGACCGAGACCCAGTACTTC | CASTVPGTETQYF | TRBV19 | - | - | TRBJ2-5
TGCAGTGCTAGGAGGGGGGATGGCTACACCTTC | CSARRGDGYTF | TRBV20-1 | - | - | TRBJ1-2
TGTGCCATCAGTGAGAACCAGGTAGCTTTCTTT | CAISENQVAFF | TRBV10-3 | - | - | TRBJ1-1
TGTGCCAGCAGGGGGACAGGAGAAAACTATGGCTACACCTTC | CASRGTGENYGYTF | TRBV6-6 | TRBD1 | few | TRBJ1-2
TGTGCCAGCCGACCCCCGGGGGGGCTCTTTTACGAGCAGTACTTC | CASRPPGGLFYEQYF | TRBV28 | TRBD2 | - | TRBJ2-7
TGTGCCAGCAGTGCGCTGGGAGGTTCGGCGAATCAGCCCCAGCATTTT | CASSALGGSANQPQHF | TRBV6-1 | - | - | TRBJ1-5
TGCGCCAGCAGTGAAAGCGGGAGGGTGGGGGAGCTGTTTTTT | CASSESGRVGELFF | TRBV10-2 | TRBD2 | - | TRBJ2-2
TGTGCCAGCACCCCTGGGACAGGGATCGAAAAACTGTTTTTT | CASTPGTGIEKLFF | TRBV5-6 | TRBD1 | - | TRBJ1-4
TGTGCCAGCAGCGATAGGGGAAGCGGTCAGCCCCAGCATTTT | CASSDRGSGQPQHF | TRBV7-8 | - | - | TRBJ1-5